Below, one T cell receptor beta chain is given with its context. The target antigen is unknown. The sample is drawn from a study of OX40 agonist ivuxolimab in advanced cancers. The wider study: Ivuxolimab, an agonist antibody against OX40 (CD134), was given to patients. Every 2 weeks, patients got intravenous ivuxolimab at one of six dose levels (0.01-10 mg/kg). Whole-study findings and limits: CD4+ and CD8+ T cells in blood underwent clonal expansion by week 6 at 0.1 to 3.0 mg/kg.

Germline-derived CDR1 and CDR2 are MDHEN and SYDVKM. Trimming removed 3 bases from V and 10 bases from J, with 4 bases in between. The CDR3 is 11 amino acids. The assay was immunoSEQ multiplex PCR, and TCRdb's table has in-frame clones only and misses some. The sample records about 94,000 clones, around 87% being singletons. The clonotype originates from an adult with an advanced solid tumor such as melanoma, head and neck, liver or kidney cancer. The chain links TRBV28 to TRBJ1-6; no clear D gene. This specimen consisted of CD4+ or CD8+ T cells sorted from blood, obtained in a trial of the OX40 agonist ivuxolimab. The CDR3 DNA is TGTGCCAGCAGTTTTAGATCACCCCTCCACTTT. Translation: CASSFRSPLHF.